The 24 T cell receptor beta chains listed next were all sequenced from one sample in a study of T cells expressing NK-cell markers (dated by TCRdb to 2020 to 2022). Libraries were built with 5' RACE. The instrument given in TCRdb is Illumina HiSeq 2000. Following reprocessing of the reads by TCRdb, the data hold one row per CDR3 protein sequence and no DNA is available. The table of this sample itemizes 500,000 or so distinct CDR3 sequences. The top ten constitute roughly 3.6% of the sample. The sample taken for sequencing was blood T cells: a sorted CD56 or NKG2C T cell subset, CD4+ or CD8+ T cells, or bulk PBMC T cells (not recorded which). These receptors were obtained from a man aged 18 to 29 in good health. Donor details come from another sample of the same person, matched by shared clones.

The V and J genes are TRBV29-1 and TRBJ2-2. Germline V gene sequence: CDR1 SQVTM, CDR2 ANQGSEA. CDR3 length equals 14 residues. The CDR3 here is CSVRLNAYTGELFF.

This chain connects TRBV6-2 or TRBV6-3 to TRBJ1-4. Germline V gives CDR1 MNHEY, CDR2 SVGEGT. The CDR3 consists of 12 residues. The CDR3 loop is CASSPADEKLFF.

The CDR3 sequence: CASSFYSGKGWGTDTQYF. The genes are TRBV7-6 and TRBJ2-3; TCRdb indicates TRBD2, and absent DNA this call remains unverified. The length of the CDR3 is 18 residues. The V gene's germline CDR1 is SGHVS and CDR2 FNYEAQ.

The chain employs TRBV11-2 and TRBJ2-2; TCRdb's assignment of TRBD2 cannot be checked, as there is no DNA. The germline V gene has CDR1 SGHAT and CDR2 FQNNGV. CDR3 length: 15 amino acids. CDR3 in amino acids: CASSFGLRDTGELFF.

The CDR3 loop is CASSGQTNTDTQYF. The V and J genes are TRBV5-1 and TRBJ2-3; the D call of TRBD1 rests on TCRdb alone, since no DNA is present to check it. This CDR3 is built from 14 residues. Germline lookup yields CDR1 SGHRS and CDR2 YFSETQ.

The chain combines TRBV12-3 or TRBV12-4 with TRBJ2-2; TCRdb returns TRBD1, unconfirmable since there is no DNA. The CDR3 loop spans 18 amino acids. The chain's CDR3 is CASSSPRTEPWDTGELFF.

This chain's CDR3 is CASSLGAAGVTGELFF. The rearrangement uses TRBV5-1 and TRBJ2-2; TCRdb gives TRBD2 as the D gene, but with no DNA this cannot be confirmed. Looked up from germline, CDR1 is SGHRS and CDR2 is YFSETQ. The CDR3 runs to 16 residues.

The chain links TRBV3-1 to TRBJ2-2. The CDR3 extends over 15 amino acids. CDR1 is LGHDT and CDR2 is YNNKEL in the germline V gene (reference sequence). The CDR3 spells CASSQDLGLRGELFF.

The chain links TRBV6-4 to TRBJ2-3. CDR1 and CDR2 from the germline V gene are MRHNA and SNTAGT. The CDR3 length is 15 residues. CDR3 amino acids: CASSDSVDGTDTQYF.

V usage is TRBV7-2 and J usage is TRBJ2-3; TCRdb proposes TRBD2, but this gene call is untestable without DNA. Germline CDR1 reads SGHTA; CDR2 reads FQGNSA. There are 15 residues in the CDR3. The CDR3 region is CASSLGGLNTDTQYF.

This chain links TRBV5-1 with TRBJ2-2; absent DNA, TCRdb's TRBD1 call cannot be checked. The CDR3 runs 15 residues. CDR1 is SGHRS and CDR2 is YFSETQ in the germline V gene. The CDR3 reads CASSYKSPGTGELFF.

The chain is built from TRBV7-8 and TRBJ1-4; no DNA is available, so the TRBD1 call from TCRdb remains unchecked. The CDR3 covers 14 residues. Germline CDR1 and CDR2: SGHVS and FQNEAQ. This CDR3 reads CASSSQGAGEKLFF.

The chain carries TRBV20-1 and TRBJ2-7; the D gene TCRdb calls, TRBD1, cannot be checked with no DNA. In germline, CDR1 is DFQATT, CDR2 SNEGSKA (reference sequence). The CDR3 consists of 13 residues. CDR3 amino acids: CSAPVGTPYEQYF.

The chain joins TRBV20-1 to TRBJ2-5; TCRdb lists TRBD1, though no DNA is available to test this call. The CDR3 is 15 residues long. The germline CDR1 and CDR2 sequences are DFQATT and SNEGSKA (reference sequence). CDR3 protein: CSAQGRVGYQETQYF.

J is TRBJ2-2 and V is TRBV12-3 or TRBV12-4; the D gene TCRdb calls, TRBD1, cannot be checked with no DNA. CDR3 length equals 16 residues. CDR3 amino acids: CASSTHGAVPTGELFF.

V and J are TRBV7-2 and TRBJ1-1. CDR1 SGHTA and CDR2 FQGNSA come from the germline V gene. The CDR3 length is 15 residues. The CDR3 loop is CASSLGPVPNTEAFF.

The gene calls are TRBV6-1 and TRBJ1-5; the D call of TRBD1 rests on TCRdb alone, since no DNA is present to check it. Germline CDR1 MNHNS, CDR2 SASEGT. The CDR3 length is 18 residues. The CDR3 loop is CASTDDGQGSDSNQPQHF.

This CDR3 reads CASNEARQENTEAFF. This rearrangement joins TRBV5-1 to TRBJ1-1; the TRBD1 assignment by TCRdb is unverifiable without DNA. CDR3 size: 15 residues. Germline loops: CDR1 SGHRS, CDR2 YFSETQ.

The CDR3 spells CASSPPAMGVETQYF. The chain couples TRBV18 to TRBJ2-5; without DNA, the TCRdb call of TRBD2 cannot be checked. The CDR3 runs to 15 residues. Germline assignment: CDR1 KGHSH and CDR2 LQKENI.

The rearrangement links TRBV4-2 to TRBJ2-1; with no DNA, the TCRdb D assignment of TRBD2 cannot be verified. Per the germline V gene, CDR1 is LGHNA and CDR2 is YNFKEQ. This CDR3 has 16 residues. CDR3 sequence reads: CASSQVAGSSYNEQFF.

This chain uses TRBV7-9 with TRBJ2-5. The germline V gene encodes CDR1 SEHNR and CDR2 FQNEAQ (reference sequence). The CDR3 consists of 13 residues. The CDR3 here is CASRQRDQETQYF. Combining the CDR3 with reference TRBV7-9 and TRBJ2-5 gives the whole variable domain DTGVSQNPRHKITKRGQNVTFRCDPISEHNRLYWYRQTLGQGPEFLTYFQNEAQLEKSRLLSDRFSAERPKGSFSTLEIQRTEQGDSAMYLCASRQRDQETQYFGPGTRLLVL.

The chain combines TRBV5-1 with TRBJ2-3; TCRdb names TRBD2, which stays unverified in the absence of DNA. This CDR3 comprises 18 residues. Looked up from germline, CDR1 is SGHRS and CDR2 is YFSETQ. CDR3 region: CASSFWTSANPSTDTQYF.

The gene calls are TRBV20-1 and TRBJ2-7. CDR1 DFQATT and CDR2 SNEGSKA come from the germline V gene (reference sequence). The CDR3 runs to 15 residues. The CDR3 is CSARSRNDRFGEQYF.

The CDR3 loop is CASSQGSGQGPFF. The chain has TRBV3-1 and TRBJ2-1; TCRdb reports TRBD1, a call that lacks DNA to check it against. CDR1 and CDR2 (germline): LGHDT, YNNKEL (reference sequence). The CDR3 extends over 13 amino acids.